The table lists the clone carrying this T cell receptor (beta chain) with a count of one. Its antigen remains unknown. After extraction with the RNeasy kit, about 0.5 to 1 ug of the RNA was reverse transcribed using random hexamers. Each CDR3 protein gets one entry after TCRdb re-called the immunoSEQ multiplex PCR reads with MiXCR. The sample has some 210,000 distinct CDR3 sequences, roughly 93% seen once. The CDR3 has 16 residues. CDR1 is MNHNS and CDR2 is SASEGT in the germline V gene. V was trimmed by 4 bases and J by 1 base, leaving 13 bases between them. This record comes from a study of CD8 T cells in Susac syndrome. Study in general: The sequenced Susac syndrome patients included about six who had clinically active disease and roughly eight who were in remission. Points from the study as a whole: The CD4+ T cell repertoires in Susac syndrome were not clonally expanded.

The sequenced sample was CD4+ T cells from PBMCs. The rearrangement joins TRBV6-1 to TRBJ2-2; D perhaps matches TRBD1 (5 bases). The source is a human donor with Susac syndrome. The CDR3 DNA is TGTGCCAGCAGTGGGGATGGCAGGGTGAACACCGGGGAGCTGTTTTTT. Translated: CASSGDGRVNTGELFF.